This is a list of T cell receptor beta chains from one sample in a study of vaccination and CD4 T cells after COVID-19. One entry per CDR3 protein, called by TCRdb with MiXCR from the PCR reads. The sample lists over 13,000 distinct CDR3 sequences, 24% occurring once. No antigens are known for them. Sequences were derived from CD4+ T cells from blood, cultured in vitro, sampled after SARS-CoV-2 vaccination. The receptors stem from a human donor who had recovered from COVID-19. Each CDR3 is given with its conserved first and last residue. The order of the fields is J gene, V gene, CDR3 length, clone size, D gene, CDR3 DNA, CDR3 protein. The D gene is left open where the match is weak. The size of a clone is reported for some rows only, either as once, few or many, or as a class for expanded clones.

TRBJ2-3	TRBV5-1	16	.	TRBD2	TGCGCCAGCAGCACCCGGAGGGAGGGAGGCACAGATACGCAGTATTTT	CASSTRREGGTDTQYF
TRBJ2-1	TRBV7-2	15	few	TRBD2	TGTGCCAGCAGCCAAAAAGCGGGAGGTTACAATGAGCAGTTCTTC	CASSQKAGGYNEQFF
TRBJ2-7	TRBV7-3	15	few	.	TGTGCCAGCAGCTTAGGGGCGGGGAGGACCTACGAGCAGTACTTC	CASSLGAGRTYEQYF
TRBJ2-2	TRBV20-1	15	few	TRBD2	TGCAGTGCTAGTAGTGGTGGGGGGGACACCGGGGAGCTGTTTTTT	CSASSGGGDTGELFF
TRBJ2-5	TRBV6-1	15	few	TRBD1	TGTGCCAGCACGAGGGGCACAGGGGGCAGAGAGACCCAGTACTTC	CASTRGTGGRETQYF
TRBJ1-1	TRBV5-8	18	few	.	TGTGCCAGCAGCTTGGTCAGATTCGGCAGGCCGGCGAACACTGAAGCTTTCTTT	CASSLVRFGRPANTEAFF
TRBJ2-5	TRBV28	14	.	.	TGTGCCAGCACGAGAGGGTTACCTTGGGGGACCCAGTACTTC	CASTRGLPWGTQYF
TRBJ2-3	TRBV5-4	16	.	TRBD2	TGTGCCAGCACCTCTTTCACTAGCGGTAGCACAGATACGCAGTATTTT	CASTSFTSGSTDTQYF
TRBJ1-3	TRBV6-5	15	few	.	TGTGCCAGCAGTTGGAGCGCTCACTCTGGAAACACCATATATTTT	CASSWSAHSGNTIYF
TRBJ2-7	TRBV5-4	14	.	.	TGTGCCAGCAGCTTGGAGACAGAATTCTACGAGCAGTACTTC	CASSLETEFYEQYF
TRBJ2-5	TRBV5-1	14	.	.	TGCGCCAGCAGCCCGACTGAGCGCCAAGAGACCCAGTACTTC	CASSPTERQETQYF
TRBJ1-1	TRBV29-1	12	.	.	TGCAGCGTCATGCGGCTCAACACTGAAGCTTTCTTT	CSVMRLNTEAFF
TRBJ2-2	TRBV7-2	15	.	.	TGTGCCAGCAGCATGAAATGGACTGTTCCGGGGGAGCTGTTTTTT	CASSMKWTVPGELFF
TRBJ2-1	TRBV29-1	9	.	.	TGCAGCGTGCCAGGGGAGCAGTTCTTC	CSVPGEQFF
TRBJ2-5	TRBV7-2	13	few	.	TGTGCCAGCAGCTCCTCTATCCAGGCGACCCAGTACTTC	CASSSSIQATQYF
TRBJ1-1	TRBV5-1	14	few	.	TGCGCCAGCAGAATGCTTCAGGGGACCACTGAAGCTTTCTTT	CASRMLQGTTEAFF
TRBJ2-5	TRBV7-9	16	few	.	TGTGCCAGCAGCTCTGGAACGGGACACCGAGAAGAGACCCAGTACTTC	CASSSGTGHREETQYF
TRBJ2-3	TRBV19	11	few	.	TGTGCCAGTAGTACTAGGGATACGCAGTATTTT	CASSTRDTQYF
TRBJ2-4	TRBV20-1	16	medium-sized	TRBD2	TGCAGTGCTAGATCTCGACTAGCGGGAGCCAAAAACATTCAGTACTTC	CSARSRLAGAKNIQYF
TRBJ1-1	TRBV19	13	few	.	TGTGCCAGTATGAAGGGCACGAACACTGAAGCTTTCTTT	CASMKGTNTEAFF
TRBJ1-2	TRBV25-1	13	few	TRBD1	TGTGCCAGCAGCCGACAGGGGGCGCAGGGCTACACCTTC	CASSRQGAQGYTF
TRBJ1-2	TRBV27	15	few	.	TGTGCCAGCAGTCCCTTCGAGGGGGTCCCCTATGGCTACACCTTC	CASSPFEGVPYGYTF
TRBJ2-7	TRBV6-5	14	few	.	TGTGCCAGCAGTTACGGGGGAGCTAGTCACGAGCAGTACTTC	CASSYGGASHEQYF
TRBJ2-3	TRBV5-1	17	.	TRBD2	TGCGCCAGCAGCTTGGGGACTAGCGGGACCGACACAGATACGCAGTATTTT	CASSLGTSGTDTDTQYF
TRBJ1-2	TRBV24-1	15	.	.	TGTGCCACCAGTGATGAGCGACAAGGAAACTATGGCTACACCTTC	CATSDERQGNYGYTF
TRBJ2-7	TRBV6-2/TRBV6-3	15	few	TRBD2	TGTGCCAGCAACTACAAACGACTAGCGGGAGACGAGCAGTACTTC	CASNYKRLAGDEQYF